One T cell receptor (beta chain) is described in this entry. The specificity of this receptor is unknown. No much larger clonotype is one base removed from it; base qualities were not supplied. The record originates from a study of blood T cell repertoires in COVID-19 (dated by TCRdb to the early 2020s). General notes on the study: Samples from collaborators originated in the United States, Italy and Spain and spanned both the acute and convalescent phases of COVID-19. The material from the prospective study consisted of cDNA or gDNA derived from T cells, B-cell-depleted T cells, or PBMCs. Subjects who had been exposed to COVID-19, were actively infected with it, or had recovered from it provided the deeply sampled blood TCRbeta repertoires that made up the dataset. A freely available public database, intended as a resource for researchers studying the immune response to SARS-CoV-2, is where the repertoires were released. The samples were drawn from the first 160 participants of the ongoing ImmuneRACE study and from 950 to 1,500 subjects provided by 6 global collaborators. A de-identified subject ID, COVID-19 status, age in years and sex were almost always included in the sample metadata. HLA class I and class II types, where available, came from metadata supplied by the sample provider rather than from assay-based typing.

Whole blood was collected in K2EDTA tubes by collaborating institutions according to the institutions' own protocols. For TCRbeta analysis, collaborators shipped samples in one of three forms: frozen whole blood, isolated PBMCs, or DNA extracted from either of those sample types. TCRbeta CDR3 regions were amplified from genomic DNA by means of the immunoSEQ Assay, a bias-controlled multiplex PCR. Concerning the study's data processing: Nucleated cell counts per sample were estimated from amplification of reference gene primers within the assay. To quantify the absolute abundance of each unique TCRbeta CDR3 rearrangement, sequence reads were collapsed and filtered. For each sample, productive Simpson clonality was calculated by taking the square root of Simpson's diversity index across productive rearrangements. Sourced from immuneACCESS, this table was stored by TCRdb with only in-frame sequences that have V and J called. A share of the clones is absent; for the studies checked, an unresolved V gene accounts for under half, and the remainder has no known explanation. V and J calls and clone size are given by that table; D and trimming were obtained from the DNA. The sample table lists 55,000 to 60,000 clones, roughly three quarters of them with a count of one. The ten largest clones capture over 20% of the sample.

Findings and caveats that apply to the study as a whole: The quantity of clinical and demographic metadata differed by source and by participant and was supplied without curation.

According to the germline V gene, CDR1 reads SGHTA and CDR2 reads FQGTGA. Deletion took 6 bases off V and 8 bases off J, with a span of 17 bases between the germline ends. From cysteine to phenylalanine, the CDR3 is 15 amino acids long. CDR3 DNA only is kept here, 45 bases in frame from base 1. This TCR was recovered from a man aged 50-59 years with active or convalescent COVID-19. The rearrangement joined TRBV7-3 to TRBJ1-6, and TRBD1 may be the D gene, going by 6 matching bases. Sample: peripheral blood. The nucleotide sequence reads as follows: TGTGCCAGCAGTTTCTCAGGGGAAGAGGATTCACCCCTCCACTTT. This translates into CASSFSGEEDSPLHF.